This T cell receptor (beta chain) is from a study of OX40 agonist ivuxolimab in advanced cancers. About the research overall: Dose-escalation patients were diagnosed with hepatocellular carcinoma, melanoma, renal cell cancer or head and neck cancer. Findings of the study overall: Clones of CD4+ and CD8+ blood T cells grew by week 6 at doses of 0.1 to 3.0 mg/kg. More expanded clones were found, on average, in CD8+ than in CD4+ T cells.

Patients were ineligible given autoimmune disease history or systemic immunosuppression. CDR3 size: 13 residues. V shed 4 bases, J shed 3 bases, and the junction held 4 bases outside the gene matches. Germline V gives CDR1 SGHRS, CDR2 YFSETQ. Method: immunoSEQ multiplex PCR; TCRdb's copy keeps in-frame clones and lacks some. This sample has 50,000 to 75,000 clones, with around 87% found just once. A remark on this clone: Its cognate antigen is unknown.

The sample consisted of CD4+ or CD8+ T cells sorted from blood, taken in a trial of the OX40 agonist ivuxolimab. The TCR comes from an adult with an advanced solid tumor such as melanoma, head and neck, liver or kidney cancer. J is TRBJ2-7 and V is TRBV5-1; 7 bases are shared with TRBD1. The CDR3 DNA reads TGCGCCAGCAGCCCTGACAGGGACTACGAGCAGTACTTC. Translating it yields CASSPDRDYEQYF. The whole variable domain, filled in from reference TRBV5-1 and TRBJ2-7, reads KAGVTQTPRYLIKTRGQQVTLSCSPISGHRSVSWYQQTPGQGLQFLFEYFSETQRNKGNFPGRFSGRQFSNSRSEMNVSTLELGDSALYLCASSPDRDYEQYFGPGTRLTVT.